A selection of T cell receptor beta chains follows, all from one sample in a study of CD8+CD57+ T cells in acquired aplastic anemia. TCRdb re-called the reads with MiXCR, one entry per CDR3 protein. The repertoire has fewer than 200,000 distinct CDR3 sequences, about three fifths of them found once; the top ten carry around 45%. Input material: sorted CD4+, CD8+, or CD8+CD57+ T cells (not recorded which) from PBMCs. These receptors originate from a human donor in good health. CDR3s include the opening cysteine and the closing phenylalanine or tryptophan. Fields, in order: V gene, J gene, CDR3 protein.

TRBV6-6	TRBJ2-5	CASSKDRAGGETQYF
TRBV25-1	TRBJ2-1	CASTGMQGGGKNEQFF
TRBV9	TRBJ2-2	CASSVYRDTGELFF
TRBV7-9	TRBJ2-1	CASSHWDSKANEQFF
TRBV6-1	TRBJ2-7	CASSEAGDSAFYEQYF
TRBV9	TRBJ2-3	CASSKGTGGDTQYF
TRBV2	TRBJ1-2	CAHRTPTGYGYTF
TRBV20-1	TRBJ2-5	CSARIWDRQETQCF
TRBV5-4	TRBJ1-1	CASRGDRVTEAFF
TRBV7-9	TRBJ2-7	CASSREGITYEQYF
TRBV19	TRBJ2-3	CATRGKITSTDTQYF
TRBV7-2	TRBJ2-1	CASSSFSNEQFF
TRBV24-1	TRBJ1-1	CATSDGTMNTEAFF
TRBV25-1	TRBJ2-7	CASNPDGPYEQYF
TRBV5-5	TRBJ2-1	CASSQDPSGRPNNEQFF
TRBV15	TRBJ1-2	CATSRDQGMDGYTF
TRBV7-9	TRBJ2-1	CASSPRQGLSPSYNEQFF
TRBV9	TRBJ2-1	CASSPHGTEQSF
TRBV7-8	TRBJ1-2	CASSLAGGAPGYGYTF
TRBV27	TRBJ2-3	CASSPRELSDTQYF
TRBV7-2	TRBJ2-1	CASSLVERGNEQFF
TRBV15	TRBJ2-3	CATSRDPTGVDTQYF
TRBV19	TRBJ2-7	CASSIGRRSYEQYF
TRBV20-1	TRBJ1-1	CSAGSVGGVTEVFF
TRBV20-1	TRBJ2-1	CSTRSPTTYNEQFF
TRBV19	TRBJ1-1	CASSIDGRGMNTEAFF
TRBV9	TRBJ2-1	CASSSGLAGGSGEQFF
TRBV10-3	TRBJ2-1	CATVTKSSYNEQFF